This is a list of T cell receptor beta chains from one sample in a study of cytomegalovirus exposure and HLA in healthy donors. The repertoire was sequenced with immunoSEQ multiplex PCR; TCRdb's copy has only in-frame clones and lacks some. The table has approximately 110,000 clones, approximately 80% seen once; the top ten hold about 0.25%. The sample taken for sequencing was PBMCs. The origin of the receptors is a man in his fifties in good health and CMV-seronegative. CDR3s include the opening cysteine and the closing phenylalanine or tryptophan. The order of the fields is D gene, clone size, V gene, J gene, CDR3 protein, CDR3 DNA. The D gene is left open where the match is weak. The listing skips clone size in some rows; elsewhere it reads once, few, many or a size class.

d_call: TRBD2
clone_size: -
v_call: TRBV7-2
j_call: TRBJ2-3
cdr3_aa: CASSFVLAGSTDTQYF
cdr3_nt: TGTGCCAGCAGCTTCGTTCTAGCGGGAAGCACAGATACGCAGTATTTT

d_call: -
clone_size: -
v_call: TRBV5-6
j_call: TRBJ2-3
cdr3_aa: CASSLLGVSLTDTQYF
cdr3_nt: TGTGCCAGCAGCCTATTAGGGGTCTCCCTCACAGATACGCAGTATTTT

d_call: -
clone_size: -
v_call: TRBV6-1
j_call: TRBJ1-3
cdr3_aa: CASNAGSVNTIYF
cdr3_nt: TGTGCCAGTAACGCGGGGAGCGTAAACACCATATATTTT

d_call: TRBD1
clone_size: -
v_call: TRBV6-5
j_call: TRBJ2-7
cdr3_aa: CASRQYRGPYEQYF
cdr3_nt: TGTGCCAGCAGGCAATACAGGGGACCCTACGAGCAGTACTTC

d_call: -
clone_size: -
v_call: TRBV5-1
j_call: TRBJ1-1
cdr3_aa: CASSPGHMNTEAFF
cdr3_nt: TGCGCCAGCAGCCCCGGACACATGAACACTGAAGCTTTCTTT

d_call: TRBD2
clone_size: -
v_call: TRBV28
j_call: TRBJ2-7
cdr3_aa: CASSILAETYEQYF
cdr3_nt: TGTGCCAGCAGTATTCTAGCGGAGACTTACGAGCAGTACTTC

d_call: -
clone_size: once
v_call: TRBV11-3
j_call: TRBJ2-5
cdr3_aa: CASSLGRNQETQYF
cdr3_nt: TGTGCCAGCAGCTTAGGGCGGAACCAAGAGACCCAGTACTTC

d_call: TRBD1
clone_size: -
v_call: TRBV28
j_call: TRBJ1-6
cdr3_aa: CASSNRQGWNSPLHF
cdr3_nt: TGTGCCAGCAGCAACCGACAGGGCTGGAATTCACCCCTCCACTTT

d_call: -
clone_size: -
v_call: TRBV6-5
j_call: TRBJ2-7
cdr3_aa: CASSYTVGLYEQYF
cdr3_nt: TGTGCCAGCAGTTACACAGTCGGACTCTACGAGCAGTACTTC

d_call: -
clone_size: once
v_call: TRBV6-6
j_call: TRBJ2-2
cdr3_aa: CASSFLTPRPGELFF
cdr3_nt: TGTGCCAGCAGTTTCCTGACACCGCGCCCCGGGGAGCTGTTTTTT

d_call: TRBD1
clone_size: -
v_call: TRBV28
j_call: TRBJ2-1
cdr3_aa: CASSPAGRGHEQFF
cdr3_nt: TGTGCCAGCAGCCCCGCAGGCAGGGGGCATGAGCAGTTCTTC

d_call: TRBD1
clone_size: -
v_call: TRBV6-1
j_call: TRBJ2-7
cdr3_aa: CASSTRDRGREQYF
cdr3_nt: TGTGCCAGCAGTACCCGGGACAGGGGACGCGAGCAGTACTTC

d_call: -
clone_size: -
v_call: TRBV4-2
j_call: TRBJ1-5
cdr3_aa: CASSPQTGEAQPQHF
cdr3_nt: TGTGCCAGCAGCCCCCAGACCGGGGAGGCACAGCCCCAGCATTTT

d_call: -
clone_size: -
v_call: TRBV29-1
j_call: TRBJ1-1
cdr3_aa: CSVEGPGVTEASF
cdr3_nt: TGCAGCGTTGAGGGCCCGGGGGTTACTGAAGCTTCCTTT

d_call: -
clone_size: -
v_call: TRBV28
j_call: TRBJ2-7
cdr3_aa: CASSSGGISYEQYF
cdr3_nt: TGTGCCAGCAGTTCAGGGGGGATCTCCTACGAGCAGTACTTC

d_call: TRBD1
clone_size: -
v_call: TRBV6-1
j_call: TRBJ1-4
cdr3_aa: CASSAREGTDEKLFF
cdr3_nt: TGTGCCAGCAGCGCCCGAGAGGGGACAGATGAAAAACTGTTTTTT

d_call: TRBD2
clone_size: -
v_call: TRBV7-2
j_call: TRBJ2-7
cdr3_aa: CASSPSGFSYEQYF
cdr3_nt: TGTGCCAGCAGCCCTAGCGGATTTTCCTACGAGCAGTACTTC

d_call: TRBD1
clone_size: -
v_call: TRBV9
j_call: TRBJ2-5
cdr3_aa: CASSARTGGWETQYF
cdr3_nt: TGTGCCAGCAGCGCCCGGACAGGGGGCTGGGAGACCCAGTACTTC

d_call: TRBD2
clone_size: -
v_call: TRBV9
j_call: TRBJ2-1
cdr3_aa: CASGGTSGGAFGEQFF
cdr3_nt: TGTGCCAGCGGCGGGACTAGCGGGGGGGCCTTCGGTGAGCAGTTCTTC

d_call: TRBD1
clone_size: -
v_call: TRBV9
j_call: TRBJ2-3
cdr3_aa: CASSVGQGVADTQYF
cdr3_nt: TGTGCCAGCAGCGTAGGTCAGGGGGTCGCAGATACGCAGTATTTT

d_call: TRBD2
clone_size: -
v_call: TRBV9
j_call: TRBJ2-3
cdr3_aa: CASSSWAGGSTDTQYF
cdr3_nt: TGTGCCAGCAGCTCTTGGGCGGGGGGGAGCACAGATACGCAGTATTTT

d_call: -
clone_size: -
v_call: TRBV27
j_call: TRBJ1-5
cdr3_aa: CASRTLTAGYNQPQHF
cdr3_nt: TGTGCCAGCAGGACGCTGACCGCAGGGTACAATCAGCCCCAGCATTTT

d_call: TRBD2
clone_size: -
v_call: TRBV7-3
j_call: TRBJ2-3
cdr3_aa: CASSPSGGTDTQYF
cdr3_nt: TGTGCCAGCAGTCCAAGCGGGGGCACAGATACGCAGTATTTT

d_call: -
clone_size: -
v_call: TRBV28
j_call: TRBJ2-2
cdr3_aa: CASSSLPNTGELFF
cdr3_nt: TGTGCCAGCAGCTCTCTCCCGAACACCGGGGAGCTGTTTTTT

d_call: -
clone_size: once
v_call: TRBV28
j_call: TRBJ2-1
cdr3_aa: CASGQGVTNEQFF
cdr3_nt: TGTGCCAGCGGGCAGGGCGTCACCAATGAGCAGTTCTTC

d_call: TRBD1
clone_size: -
v_call: TRBV6-5
j_call: TRBJ1-2
cdr3_aa: CASSYSTGVGYTF
cdr3_nt: TGTGCCAGCAGTTACTCGACAGGGGTAGGCTACACCTTC

d_call: -
clone_size: -
v_call: TRBV25-1
j_call: TRBJ2-3
cdr3_aa: CASSDKDRTKTDTQYF
cdr3_nt: TGTGCCAGCAGTGACAAGGACAGAACCAAAACAGATACGCAGTATTTT

d_call: TRBD1
clone_size: -
v_call: TRBV28
j_call: TRBJ2-7
cdr3_aa: CASSPWTGGAPYEQYF
cdr3_nt: TGTGCCAGCAGTCCGTGGACAGGGGGCGCCCCCTACGAGCAGTACTTC

d_call: -
clone_size: few
v_call: TRBV5-4
j_call: TRBJ1-1
cdr3_aa: CASSWEAGLNTEAFF
cdr3_nt: TGTGCCAGCAGCTGGGAGGCAGGGTTGAACACTGAAGCTTTCTTT

d_call: -
clone_size: -
v_call: TRBV4-1
j_call: TRBJ2-7
cdr3_aa: CASSQDPTGFNEQYF
cdr3_nt: TGCGCCAGCAGCCAAGATCCCACAGGGTTCAACGAGCAGTACTTC

d_call: TRBD1
clone_size: -
v_call: TRBV15
j_call: TRBJ1-5
cdr3_aa: CATSRGIQGSNQPQHF
cdr3_nt: TGTGCCACCAGCAGAGGTATACAGGGGAGCAATCAGCCCCAGCATTTT

d_call: TRBD1
clone_size: -
v_call: TRBV19
j_call: TRBJ2-2
cdr3_aa: CASSIHLYRGQAGELFF
cdr3_nt: TGTGCCAGTAGTATCCACCTCTACAGGGGGCAGGCCGGGGAGCTGTTTTTT

d_call: TRBD2
clone_size: few
v_call: TRBV11-2
j_call: TRBJ2-1
cdr3_aa: CASSRNSGGINEQFF
cdr3_nt: TGTGCCAGCAGCCGTAATAGCGGGGGGATAAATGAGCAGTTCTTC

d_call: TRBD2
clone_size: -
v_call: TRBV11-2
j_call: TRBJ2-3
cdr3_aa: CASSLASGAVDTQYF
cdr3_nt: TGTGCCAGCAGCTTAGCTAGCGGGGCGGTAGATACGCAGTATTTT

d_call: TRBD2
clone_size: -
v_call: TRBV5-4
j_call: TRBJ2-7
cdr3_aa: CASSSGLAGNYEQYF
cdr3_nt: TGTGCCAGCAGCTCTGGACTAGCGGGCAACTACGAGCAGTACTTC

d_call: TRBD1
clone_size: -
v_call: TRBV7-2
j_call: TRBJ1-4
cdr3_aa: CASSQDTGANEKLFF
cdr3_nt: TGTGCCAGCAGCCAGGACACAGGGGCTAATGAAAAACTGTTTTTT

d_call: -
clone_size: -
v_call: TRBV5-1
j_call: TRBJ1-6
cdr3_aa: CASSLAGDGDSPLHF
cdr3_nt: TGCGCCAGCAGCTTGGCAGGGGATGGTGATTCACCCCTCCACTTT

d_call: -
clone_size: -
v_call: TRBV7-2
j_call: TRBJ1-1
cdr3_aa: CASSPETGWDTEAFF
cdr3_nt: TGTGCCAGCAGCCCAGAAACAGGGTGGGACACTGAAGCTTTCTTT

d_call: -
clone_size: -
v_call: TRBV19
j_call: TRBJ2-7
cdr3_aa: CATAGQWDSYEQYF
cdr3_nt: TGTGCCACCGCGGGACAGTGGGACTCCTACGAGCAGTACTTC

d_call: -
clone_size: -
v_call: TRBV2
j_call: TRBJ2-7
cdr3_aa: CASSFYRSQYF
cdr3_nt: TGTGCCAGCAGTTTTTACAGGTCTCAGTACTTC

d_call: TRBD1
clone_size: -
v_call: TRBV6-6
j_call: TRBJ1-2
cdr3_aa: CASSSRDREANYGYTF
cdr3_nt: TGTGCCAGCAGTTCCCGGGACAGGGAGGCCAACTATGGCTACACCTTC

d_call: -
clone_size: -
v_call: TRBV6-5
j_call: TRBJ1-2
cdr3_aa: CASSPTGGGYHGYTF
cdr3_nt: TGTGCCAGCAGTCCTACGGGGGGGGGTTATCATGGCTACACCTTC

d_call: TRBD1
clone_size: -
v_call: TRBV6-5
j_call: TRBJ2-7
cdr3_aa: CASSFPGQGGGEQYF
cdr3_nt: TGTGCCAGCAGTTTTCCGGGACAGGGTGGGGGGGAGCAGTACTTC

d_call: TRBD1
clone_size: -
v_call: TRBV9
j_call: TRBJ2-5
cdr3_aa: CASSPPTGHETQYF
cdr3_nt: TGTGCCAGCAGCCCCCCGACAGGGCATGAGACCCAGTACTTC

d_call: -
clone_size: -
v_call: TRBV9
j_call: TRBJ2-5
cdr3_aa: CASSVTDSRETQYF
cdr3_nt: TGTGCCAGCAGCGTGACCGACAGTAGAGAGACCCAGTACTTC

d_call: -
clone_size: few
v_call: TRBV29-1
j_call: TRBJ2-1
cdr3_aa: CSVEGPPRAHEQFF
cdr3_nt: TGCAGCGTTGAAGGCCCCCCGCGGGCCCATGAGCAGTTCTTC

d_call: -
clone_size: -
v_call: TRBV28
j_call: TRBJ2-7
cdr3_aa: CASSQGGVGGYEQYF
cdr3_nt: TGTGCCAGCAGTCAAGGGGGGGTGGGGGGCTACGAGCAGTACTTC

d_call: TRBD1
clone_size: few
v_call: TRBV2
j_call: TRBJ2-5
cdr3_aa: CASSENRGLSETQYF
cdr3_nt: TGTGCCAGCAGTGAGAACAGGGGGCTTTCGGAGACCCAGTACTTC

d_call: -
clone_size: once
v_call: TRBV6-5
j_call: TRBJ1-1
cdr3_aa: CASSFQGMNTEAFF
cdr3_nt: TGTGCCAGCAGTTTCCAGGGGATGAACACTGAAGCTTTCTTT

d_call: -
clone_size: -
v_call: TRBV14
j_call: TRBJ1-5
cdr3_aa: CASSQGAGQPQHF
cdr3_nt: TGTGCCAGCAGCCAGGGGGCAGGTCAGCCCCAGCATTTT

d_call: -
clone_size: -
v_call: TRBV25-1
j_call: TRBJ2-6
cdr3_aa: CASSPFTGAPGANVLTF
cdr3_nt: TGTGCCAGCAGTCCCTTTACTGGGGCTCCTGGGGCCAACGTCCTGACTTTC

d_call: -
clone_size: once
v_call: TRBV5-4
j_call: TRBJ1-1
cdr3_aa: CASSLFTKGEAFF
cdr3_nt: TGTGCCAGCAGCTTGTTTACCAAGGGGGAGGCTTTCTTT

d_call: -
clone_size: -
v_call: TRBV5-1
j_call: TRBJ2-1
cdr3_aa: CASSSRGPGDEQFF
cdr3_nt: TGCGCCAGCAGCTCGAGGGGGCCGGGGGATGAGCAGTTCTTC

d_call: TRBD2
clone_size: -
v_call: TRBV14
j_call: TRBJ2-7
cdr3_aa: CASSQSSGGGYEQYF
cdr3_nt: TGTGCCAGCAGCCAATCGAGCGGGGGGGGTTACGAGCAGTACTTC

d_call: TRBD1
clone_size: -
v_call: TRBV4-2
j_call: TRBJ1-2
cdr3_aa: CASSQRQGGGYTF
cdr3_nt: TGTGCCAGCAGCCAACGACAGGGGGGGGGCTACACCTTC

d_call: TRBD1
clone_size: -
v_call: TRBV4-2
j_call: TRBJ2-3
cdr3_aa: CASSQGDDRGPLDTQYF
cdr3_nt: TGTGCCAGCAGCCAAGGAGATGACAGGGGCCCGTTGGATACGCAGTATTTT

d_call: -
clone_size: -
v_call: TRBV7-2
j_call: TRBJ1-1
cdr3_aa: CASSLATGRNTEAFF
cdr3_nt: TGTGCCAGCAGCTTGGCCACAGGGAGGAACACTGAAGCTTTCTTT

d_call: TRBD2
clone_size: -
v_call: TRBV29-1
j_call: TRBJ2-1
cdr3_aa: CSVGTTYNEQFF
cdr3_nt: TGCAGCGTAGGGACTACCTACAATGAGCAGTTCTTC

d_call: TRBD2
clone_size: -
v_call: TRBV5-4
j_call: TRBJ2-2
cdr3_aa: CASSIRLAGRAGELFF
cdr3_nt: TGTGCCAGCAGCATACGACTAGCGGGGAGGGCCGGGGAGCTGTTTTTT